This T cell receptor (beta chain) was profiled in a study of blood T cell repertoires in COVID-19. Using immunoSEQ multiplex PCR, the repertoire was profiled, and TCRdb retains in-frame clones only, with some absent. Among about 320,000 clones listed, around nine tenths were seen once. The source material was PBMCs or T cells enriched from blood (not recorded which). The clonotype was recovered from a woman aged 25 to 39 who had been exposed to COVID-19.

The CDR3 is CASSQSESGANVLTF. The CDR3 DNA reads TGCGCCAGCAGTCAATCGGAGTCGGGGGCCAACGTCCTGACTTTC. V gene TRBV23-1 combines with J gene TRBJ2-6; D is undetermined. TRBV23-1 is known as an ORF, though its function is uncertain. Trimming left V 0 bases short and J 4 bases short, with 7 bases between. CDR3 length equals 15 residues.